The 27 T cell receptor beta chains in this list originate from one sample, sequenced in a study of blood T cell repertoires in COVID-19. Measured with immunoSEQ multiplex PCR; TCRdb has only the in-frame clones, and not every one. There are 120,000 or so clones in the sample; around four fifths occur only once, and around 5.5% lies in the top ten. Sequencing was carried out using peripheral blood. Receptors originate from a man aged 55 to 70 with acute or convalescent COVID-19.

The chain recombines TRBV10-1 with TRBJ2-2; 7 bases fit TRBD2. Germline loops: CDR1 WNHNN, CDR2 SYGVQD (reference sequence). Trimming removed 3 bases from V and 5 bases from J; junction bases left unmatched: 3. This CDR3 has 14 residues. CDR3 sequence reads: CASSEAGPTGELFF. The CDR3 DNA is TGCGCCAGCAGTGAAGCGGGGCCTACCGGGGAGCTGTTTTTT.

The rearrangement links TRBV7-3 to TRBJ2-1; 12 bases map to TRBD2. This CDR3 spans 16 amino acids. Germline CDR1 SGHTA, CDR2 FQGTGA. V was pared by 2 bases and J by 7 bases, with 6 bases of the junction left unmatched. The CDR3 spells CASSLGLAGGQNEQFF. The CDR3 coding sequence is TGTGCCAGCAGCTTAGGGCTAGCGGGGGGGCAAAATGAGCAGTTCTTC.

The V and J genes are TRBV21-1 and TRBJ2-1; TRBD2 is taken as the D call from the table, unchecked against the DNA. TRBV21-1 is flagged as a pseudogene. This CDR3 has 20 residues. CDR3 bases: TGTGCCAGCAGCAAAGAGGGAGGGCGTCCTAGCGGGAGAATTGGCTATGAGCAGTTCTTC. It translates to CASSKEGGRPSGRIGYEQFF.

V usage is TRBV30 and J usage is TRBJ1-2, with D perhaps TRBD1 (5 bases). Germline CDR1 and CDR2: GTSNPN and SVGIG (reference sequence). The CDR3 totals 15 residues. Trimming took off 0 bases at V and 2 bases at J, with 13 bases between the two ends. The CDR3 loop is CAWSVPATVNYGYTF. The CDR3 nucleotides read TGTGCCTGGAGTGTCCCGGCGACAGTGAACTATGGCTACACCTTC.

V and J are TRBV6-5 and TRBJ1-4, with 10 nucleotides matching TRBD1. Germline-derived CDR1 and CDR2 are MNHEY and SVGAGI. The V and J ends lost 8 bases and 8 bases, in that order; junction bases with no gene match: 5. The CDR3 runs to 13 residues. The CDR3 region is CASSGQGREKLFF. CDR3 bases: TGTGCCAGCTCGGGACAGGGGCGCGAAAAACTGTTTTTT.

This rearrangement joins TRBV12-3 or TRBV12-4 to TRBJ2-2; D uncertain. Deletions cut 4 bases from V and 5 bases from J, with 8 bases between. This CDR3 spans 13 amino acids. The CDR3 region has the DNA TGTGCCAGCAGTTCGCCCGGGACCGGGGAGCTGTTTTTT. Translation: CASSSPGTGELFF.

The genes are TRBV7-3 and TRBJ2-1; maybe TRBD2 (5 bases). Trimming stripped 4 bases from V and 9 bases from J, with 13 bases between. The length of the CDR3 is 13 residues. Germline V CDR1 and CDR2: SGHTA, FQGTGA. This CDR3 reads CASSWEIGREQFF. The CDR3 region has the DNA TGTGCCAGCAGCTGGGAGATCGGACGTGAGCAGTTCTTC.

This clone came up a few times. The chain joins TRBV11-3 to TRBJ2-1; 8 bases match TRBD2. The CDR3 has 16 amino acids. Germline CDR1 reads SGHNT; CDR2 reads YENEEA. V lost 5 bases and J lost 7; bases outside the gene matches: 13. The CDR3 DNA follows: TGTGCCAGCAGCCCGGGGGGGAGCGCGTCAGAAAATGAGCAGTTCTTC. This codes for CASSPGGSASENEQFF.

A few counts support this clone. This chain links TRBV2 with TRBJ2-7; 9 nucleotides align to TRBD2. V dropped 8 bases and J dropped 2; count of bases not matched to a gene: 4. The germline CDR1 and CDR2 sequences are SNHLY and FYNNEI. This CDR3 region has 13 residues. This CDR3 reads CASSGTSPYEQYF. CDR3 DNA sequence: TGTGCCAGCTCGGGGACTAGCCCCTACGAGCAGTACTTC.

This rearrangement joins TRBV9 to TRBJ1-2; 8 bases are a match to TRBD1. Germline values: CDR1 SGDLS, CDR2 YYNGEE. The CDR3 extends over 14 amino acids. With V trimmed by 4 bases and J by 5 bases, 7 bases remained unmatched. The CDR3 spells CASSFSGGAYGYTF. The CDR3 region has the DNA TGTGCCAGCAGCTTCTCAGGGGGCGCATATGGCTACACCTTC.

The chain has TRBV5-1 and TRBJ2-7; D is perhaps TRBD2 (5 bases). Trimming left V 1 base short and J 3 bases short, with 8 bases between. The CDR3 loop spans 13 amino acids. CDR1 and CDR2 from the germline V gene are SGHRS and YFSETQ. CDR3 sequence reads: CASSLTGIYEQYF. The CDR3 bases are TGCGCCAGCAGCTTGACGGGGATCTACGAGCAGTACTTC.

The genes are TRBV5-1 and TRBJ2-7; TRBD1 agrees at 7 bases. The CDR3 contains 17 residues. CDR1 and CDR2 from the germline V gene are SGHRS and YFSETQ. V shed 4 bases and J 2 bases; nucleotides not matched to a gene: 15. The CDR3 region is CASSPVLEGAETYEQYF. The CDR3 region has the DNA TGCGCCAGCAGCCCGGTTCTCGAGGGGGCAGAGACCTACGAGCAGTACTTC.

This chain connects TRBV6-5 to TRBJ2-7; 7 bases agree with TRBD2. This CDR3 spans 14 amino acids. The ends lost 0 bases at V and 2 bases at J; junction bases unmatched: 1. Germline assignment: CDR1 MNHEY and CDR2 SVGAGI. The DNA of the CDR3 is TGTGCCAGCAGTTACTCGGCGGGAGCCTACGAGCAGTACTTC. This translates into CASSYSAGAYEQYF.

The chain links TRBV7-9 to TRBJ1-1; no firm D call. Germline values: CDR1 SEHNR, CDR2 FQNEAQ (reference sequence). V was trimmed by 5 bases and J by 0 bases, leaving 19 bases between them. The CDR3 contains 17 residues. CDR3: CASSGVSPYGMNTEAFF. The CDR3 bases are TGTGCCAGCAGCGGAGTGTCGCCCTACGGCATGAACACTGAAGCTTTCTTT.

V usage is TRBV27 and J usage is TRBJ1-1; no clear D gene. Trimming cost V 2 bases and J 5 bases, with 9 bases left between them. The CDR3 loop spans 13 amino acids. Germline loops: CDR1 MNHEY, CDR2 SMNVEV (reference sequence). The CDR3 DNA follows: TGTGCCAGCAGTTTACGGGCGGGTACTGAAGCTTTCTTT. Translating gives CASSLRAGTEAFF.

This chain uses TRBV11-2 with TRBJ1-2; D is undetermined. Trimming pared 0 bases from V and 0 bases from J, leaving 14 bases between. This CDR3 is 17 amino acids long. Germline-derived CDR1 and CDR2 are SGHAT and FQNNGV. CDR3 amino acids: CASSLDGEALANYGYTF. The CDR3 bases are TGTGCCAGCAGCTTAGATGGGGAGGCTCTAGCTAACTATGGCTACACCTTC.

The V and J genes are TRBV7-9 and TRBJ2-5; tentatively, D is TRBD1 (5 bases). V was pared by 4 bases and J by 4 bases, with 16 bases between. The CDR3 has 15 residues. Germline CDR1 SEHNR, CDR2 FQNEAQ (reference sequence). The CDR3 reads CASSSHRFYGETQYF. CDR3 in DNA: TGTGCCAGCAGCTCCCACAGGTTTTACGGAGAGACCCAGTACTTC.

This chain joins TRBV19 and TRBJ2-1; D unclear. There are 14 residues in the CDR3. Looked up from germline, CDR1 is LNHDA and CDR2 is SQIVND (reference sequence). V was pared by 5 bases and J by 1 base, with 9 bases between. The CDR3 reads CASSRRNSYNEQFF. The CDR3, as DNA: TGTGCCAGTAGTCGCAGGAATTCCTACAATGAGCAGTTCTTC. The variable domain in full, with the rest retrieved from reference TRBV19 and TRBJ2-1, is DGGITQSPKYLFRKEGQNVTLSCEQNLNHDAMYWYRQDPGQGLRLIYYSQIVNDFQKGDIAEGYSVSREKKESFPLTVTSAQKNPTAFYLCASSRRNSYNEQFFGPGTRLTVL.

The J gene is TRBJ1-3, the V gene TRBV18, with TRBD1 matching over 7 bases. This CDR3 has 14 residues. V was clipped by 5 bases and J by 0 bases; unmatched bases: 1. Germline values: CDR1 KGHSH, CDR2 LQKENI. The CDR3 sequence is CASSDRDSGNTIYF. Here the CDR3 DNA reads TGTGCCAGCTCAGACAGGGACTCTGGAAACACCATATATTTT. The full variable domain, its missing parts supplied by reference TRBV18 and TRBJ1-3, is NAGVMQNPRHLVRRRGQEARLRCSPMKGHSHVYWYRQLPEEGLKFMVYLQKENIIDESGMPKERFSAEFPKEGPSILRIQQVVRGDSAAYFCASSDRDSGNTIYFGEGSWLTVV.

This chain joins TRBV27 and TRBJ1-2; 7 bases map to TRBD1. Germline V gene sequence: CDR1 MNHEY, CDR2 SMNVEV (reference sequence). The CDR3 spans 18 residues. Trimming at V came to 6 bases and at J to 1 base, leaving 17 bases not matched to a gene. CDR3 sequence: CASSHDPTQGPDNYGYTF. CDR3 nucleotides: TGTGCCAGCAGCCACGACCCGACACAGGGGCCAGATAACTATGGCTACACCTTC.

This clone was observed a few times. The V and J genes are TRBV27 and TRBJ1-2, with 8 positions matching TRBD1. J was trimmed by 2 bases and V by 6 bases; bases with no gene match: 8. The CDR3 has 15 residues. Germline V CDR1 and CDR2: MNHEY, SMNVEV (reference sequence). CDR3 coding DNA: TGTGCCAGCAGGGGGAGGGGACAGGAAAACTATGGCTACACCTTC. This translates into CASRGRGQENYGYTF.

This clone was observed at least ten times. V is TRBV18 and J is TRBJ2-6; possibly TRBD1 for D (5 bases). V was shortened by 3 bases and J by 0 bases, with 18 bases between the two germline ends. The CDR3 has 19 residues. Germline V gene sequence: CDR1 KGHSH, CDR2 LQKENI. CDR3 DNA: TGTGCCAGCTCACCGGGGCCCCTCAAGCCCCACTCTGGGGCCAACGTCCTGACTTTC. Encoded protein: CASSPGPLKPHSGANVLTF. Full variable domain (outside the CDR3, taken from reference TRBV18 and TRBJ2-6): NAGVMQNPRHLVRRRGQEARLRCSPMKGHSHVYWYRQLPEEGLKFMVYLQKENIIDESGMPKERFSAEFPKEGPSILRIQQVVRGDSAAYFCASSPGPLKPHSGANVLTFGAGSRLTVL.

The V and J genes are TRBV27 and TRBJ1-1; D uncertain. From germline, CDR1 is MNHEY and CDR2 SMNVEV (reference sequence). The CDR3 contains 14 residues. Trimming pared 6 bases from V and 4 bases from J, leaving 15 bases between. Written as DNA, the CDR3 is TGTGCCAGCAGCCCCGGGAAGGGAGCCACTGAAGCTTTCTTT. Residues: CASSPGKGATEAFF.

The chain uses TRBV11-2 and TRBJ1-6, with TRBD1 identical over 7 bases. The V segment lost 5 bases and the J segment 7 bases; nucleotides outside the gene matches: 5. CDR1 is SGHAT, CDR2 FQNNGV, per germline. This CDR3 contains 14 residues. CDR3 bases: TGTGCCAGCAGCGTTATACAGGGGAATTCACCCCTCCACTTT. Its translation is CASSVIQGNSPLHF. The full variable domain, in which reference TRBV11-2 and TRBJ1-6 provide the parts outside the CDR3, is EAGVAQSPRYKIIEKRQSVAFWCNPISGHATLYWYQQILGQGPKLLIQFQNNGVVDDSQLPKDRFSAERLKGVDSTLKIQPAKLEDSAVYLCASSVIQGNSPLHFGNGTRLTVT.

For this clone: Different DNA sequences within this sample yield the same CDR3. CDR3 coding DNA: TGTGCCTGGAGTGTGTCAGGGGATACGCAGTATTTT. It encodes CAWSVSGDTQYF. V usage is TRBV30 and J usage is TRBJ2-3; the D gene is possibly TRBD1 (5 bases). Looked up from germline, CDR1 is GTSNPN and CDR2 is SVGIG (reference sequence). CDR3 length equals 12 residues. V was shortened by 0 bases and J by 6 bases, with 7 bases between the two germline ends. The full variable domain, in which reference TRBV30 and TRBJ2-3 provide the parts outside the CDR3, is SQTIHQWPATLVQPVGSPLSLECTVEGTSNPNLYWYRQAAGRGLQLLFYSVGIGQISSEVPQNLSASRPQDRQFILSSKKLLLSDSGFYLCAWSVSGDTQYFGPGTRLTVL.

This clone was detected a few times. This sequence joins TRBV6-1 and TRBJ2-7; perhaps TRBD1 as D (6 bases). The CDR3 is made up of 17 amino acids. V dropped 4 bases and J dropped 3 bases, with 22 bases sitting between them. Germline V CDR1 and CDR2: MNHNS, SASEGT. The CDR3: CASSVRTARTSYYEQYF. CDR3 coding DNA: TGTGCCAGCAGTGTACGGACAGCCCGAACCTCCTACTACGAGCAGTACTTC.

The rearrangement links TRBV5-1 to TRBJ2-1; the match to TRBD2 covers 8 bases. V was clipped by 0 bases and J by 3 bases; unmatched bases: 2. This CDR3 has 15 residues. Germline CDR1 reads SGHRS; CDR2 reads YFSETQ. CDR3 DNA sequence: TGCGCCAGCAGCTTGGTCAGCGGGAGCTACAATGAGCAGTTCTTC. It is translated as CASSLVSGSYNEQFF.